This is a list of T cell receptor beta chains from one sample in a study of cytomegalovirus exposure and HLA in healthy donors. TCRdb's copy holds only in-frame clones and misses some; the assay was immunoSEQ multiplex PCR. The sample carries some 260,000 clones, 90% recorded once. The sample was PBMCs. The receptor source for this set is a woman aged 25 to 39 in good health and CMV-seronegative. CDR3s include the opening cysteine and the closing phenylalanine or tryptophan. Fields, in order: D gene, J gene, CDR3 length, V gene, clone size, CDR3 protein, CDR3 DNA. A D gene is named only where the DNA matches it firmly. Rows may omit the clone size; those that give it use once, few, many or a size class.

D: NA; J: TRBJ2-1; length: 13; V: TRBV19; size: NA; CDR3: CASSIGGYNEQFF; DNA: TGTGCCAGTAGTATTGGCGGATACAATGAGCAGTTCTTC
D: NA; J: TRBJ2-2; length: 16; V: TRBV7-2; size: NA; CDR3: CASSLDFLGRGGELFF; DNA: TGTGCCAGCAGCTTAGACTTCTTAGGACGGGGCGGGGAGCTGTTTTTT
D: NA; J: TRBJ2-7; length: 17; V: TRBV18; size: once; CDR3: CASSPGTTAPSTYEQYF; DNA: TGTGCCAGCTCACCCGGGACCACAGCTCCTTCTACCTACGAGCAGTACTTC
D: TRBD1; J: TRBJ1-1; length: 19; V: TRBV4-2; size: NA; CDR3: CASSQAALGTGNRNTEAFF; DNA: TGTGCCAGCAGCCAAGCCGCTCTCGGGACAGGGAACAGGAACACTGAAGCTTTCTTT
D: TRBD2; J: TRBJ2-1; length: 18; V: TRBV27; size: NA; CDR3: CASSIGTSGRIAYNEQFF; DNA: TGTGCCAGCAGTATCGGGACTAGCGGGAGAATAGCCTACAATGAGCAGTTCTTC
D: NA; J: TRBJ2-1; length: 13; V: TRBV27; size: NA; CDR3: CASSLLVSGEQFF; DNA: TGTGCCAGCAGTTTATTAGTGTCAGGGGAGCAGTTCTTC
D: TRBD1; J: TRBJ1-4; length: 16; V: TRBV5-1; size: NA; CDR3: CASSLVSGTANEKLFF; DNA: TGCGCCAGCAGCTTGGTGTCCGGGACAGCTAATGAAAAACTGTTTTTT
D: TRBD2; J: TRBJ2-7; length: 15; V: TRBV7-2; size: NA; CDR3: CASSSQTSGRNEQYF; DNA: TGTGCCAGCAGCTCCCAGACTAGCGGGAGAAACGAGCAGTACTTC
D: NA; J: TRBJ2-1; length: 13; V: TRBV6-6; size: NA; CDR3: CASSYGGWVEQFF; DNA: TGTGCCAGCAGTTACGGGGGCTGGGTTGAGCAGTTCTTC
D: NA; J: TRBJ2-6; length: 17; V: TRBV27; size: once; CDR3: CASSAYPVWAGANVLTF; DNA: TGTGCCAGCAGTGCGTACCCGGTCTGGGCTGGGGCCAACGTCCTGACTTTC
D: TRBD2; J: TRBJ2-1; length: 17; V: TRBV10-3; size: NA; CDR3: CAISELKRETPYNEQFF; DNA: TGTGCCATCAGTGAGTTAAAGCGGGAGACCCCCTACAATGAGCAGTTCTTC
D: NA; J: TRBJ1-5; length: 13; V: TRBV28; size: NA; CDR3: CASSSWGNQPQHF; DNA: TGTGCCAGCAGTTCCTGGGGCAATCAGCCCCAGCATTTT
D: NA; J: TRBJ1-1; length: 14; V: TRBV5-4; size: NA; CDR3: CASHATGLGTEAFF; DNA: TGTGCCAGCCATGCTACTGGGTTAGGGACTGAAGCTTTCTTT
D: NA; J: TRBJ1-2; length: 13; V: TRBV7-6; size: NA; CDR3: CASSLDRAEGYTF; DNA: TGTGCCAGCAGCTTAGACAGGGCTGAGGGCTACACCTTC
D: NA; J: TRBJ2-2; length: 15; V: TRBV9; size: NA; CDR3: CASSVIGSNTGELFF; DNA: TGTGCCAGCAGCGTAATCGGGAGCAACACCGGGGAGCTGTTTTTT
D: TRBD1; J: TRBJ2-2; length: 15; V: TRBV25-1; size: few; CDR3: CASSQDRGIAGELFF; DNA: TGTGCCAGCAGCCAAGACAGGGGGATCGCCGGGGAGCTGTTTTTT
D: TRBD1; J: TRBJ2-7; length: 16; V: TRBV18; size: NA; CDR3: CASSPNTGTGAYEQYF; DNA: TGTGCCAGCTCACCGAATACCGGGACAGGGGCTTACGAGCAGTACTTC
D: TRBD2; J: TRBJ2-1; length: 13; V: TRBV10-3; size: NA; CDR3: CATTTSGNNEQFF; DNA: TGTGCCACCACGACTAGCGGGAACAATGAGCAGTTCTTC
D: NA; J: TRBJ2-1; length: 12; V: TRBV2; size: once; CDR3: CASSPLGNEQFF; DNA: TGTGCCAGCAGTCCACTTGGGAATGAGCAGTTCTTC
D: NA; J: TRBJ1-5; length: 15; V: TRBV27; size: once; CDR3: CASSLIATLNQPQHF; DNA: TGTGCCAGCAGTTTAATCGCGACCCTCAATCAGCCCCAGCATTTT
D: TRBD1; J: TRBJ2-7; length: 16; V: TRBV9; size: once; CDR3: CASSVDGGQGAYEQYF; DNA: TGTGCCAGCAGCGTAGACGGGGGACAGGGGGCCTACGAGCAGTACTTC
D: NA; J: TRBJ2-5; length: 13; V: TRBV7-8; size: NA; CDR3: CASSFGSQETQYF; DNA: TGTGCCAGCAGCTTTGGCAGTCAAGAGACCCAGTACTTC
D: NA; J: TRBJ1-1; length: 13; V: TRBV15; size: NA; CDR3: CATSRDSNTEAFF; DNA: TGTGCCACCAGCAGAGACAGCAACACTGAAGCTTTCTTT
D: NA; J: TRBJ1-3; length: 13; V: TRBV28; size: NA; CDR3: CASSHGSGNTIYF; DNA: TGTGCCAGCAGTCACGGCTCTGGAAACACCATATATTTT
D: TRBD2; J: TRBJ2-5; length: 17; V: TRBV7-6; size: once; CDR3: CASSLVGTSGAQETQYF; DNA: TGTGCCAGCAGCTTAGTGGGGACTAGCGGGGCCCAAGAGACCCAGTACTTC
D: NA; J: TRBJ2-2; length: 16; V: TRBV27; size: NA; CDR3: CASSLWDLKAPGELFF; DNA: TGTGCCAGCAGTTTATGGGACCTCAAGGCTCCCGGGGAGCTGTTTTTT
D: TRBD2; J: TRBJ2-2; length: 16; V: TRBV5-4; size: NA; CDR3: CASSPGLAANTGELFF; DNA: TGTGCCAGCAGCCCGGGACTAGCGGCGAACACCGGGGAGCTGTTTTTT
D: NA; J: TRBJ2-5; length: 13; V: TRBV28; size: once; CDR3: CASRSGTQETQYF; DNA: TGTGCCAGCAGATCCGGGACTCAAGAGACCCAGTACTTC
D: TRBD1; J: TRBJ2-2; length: 15; V: TRBV11-3; size: NA; CDR3: CASSLGTGSTGELFF; DNA: TGTGCCAGCAGCTTAGGGACAGGGTCGACCGGGGAGCTGTTTTTT
D: NA; J: TRBJ1-3; length: 15; V: TRBV28; size: NA; CDR3: CASSFILSAGNTIYF; DNA: TGTGCCAGCAGTTTTATCCTTTCGGCTGGAAACACCATATATTTT
D: NA; J: TRBJ1-1; length: 17; V: TRBV7-3; size: NA; CDR3: CASSPIPGHPGDTEAFF; DNA: TGTGCCAGCAGCCCAATCCCGGGACACCCAGGGGACACTGAAGCTTTCTTT
D: NA; J: TRBJ1-2; length: 15; V: TRBV19; size: NA; CDR3: CASSIATDSYYGYTF; DNA: TGTGCCAGTAGTATAGCTACCGATTCTTATTATGGCTACACCTTC
D: NA; J: TRBJ2-3; length: 13; V: TRBV2; size: NA; CDR3: CASSPARTDTQYF; DNA: TGTGCCAGCAGCCCAGCCCGCACAGATACGCAGTATTTT
D: NA; J: TRBJ2-3; length: 12; V: TRBV10-2; size: NA; CDR3: CASSPNPDTQYF; DNA: TGCGCCAGCAGTCCTAACCCAGATACGCAGTATTTT
D: NA; J: TRBJ2-7; length: 15; V: TRBV28; size: NA; CDR3: CASSLSIGHPYEQYF; DNA: TGTGCCAGCAGTTTATCTATCGGACACCCCTACGAGCAGTACTTC
D: TRBD2; J: TRBJ2-3; length: 16; V: TRBV5-1; size: NA; CDR3: CASRVLAGGPTDTQYF; DNA: TGCGCCAGCAGGGTTCTAGCGGGAGGTCCCACAGATACGCAGTATTTT
D: TRBD1; J: TRBJ1-5; length: 15; V: TRBV27; size: NA; CDR3: CASSPRTGRNQPQHF; DNA: TGTGCCAGCAGTCCACGGACAGGACGCAATCAGCCCCAGCATTTT
D: TRBD2; J: TRBJ2-2; length: 17; V: TRBV4-3; size: NA; CDR3: CASSQDKLAGGSGELFF; DNA: TGCGCCAGCAGCCAAGATAAACTAGCGGGAGGGTCCGGGGAGCTGTTTTTT
D: NA; J: TRBJ2-1; length: 15; V: TRBV9; size: NA; CDR3: CASSPSDLTYNEQFF; DNA: TGTGCCAGCAGCCCATCGGACCTGACCTACAATGAGCAGTTCTTC
D: NA; J: TRBJ2-1; length: 14; V: TRBV10-2; size: NA; CDR3: CASTASNRGDEQFF; DNA: TGCGCCAGCACAGCAAGTAATCGAGGGGATGAGCAGTTCTTC
D: TRBD1; J: TRBJ1-4; length: 14; V: TRBV6-1; size: NA; CDR3: CASSATGTSEKLFF; DNA: TGTGCCAGCAGTGCGACAGGGACTAGTGAAAAACTGTTTTTT
D: TRBD1; J: TRBJ1-1; length: 14; V: TRBV19; size: NA; CDR3: CASSIQGGDFEAFF; DNA: TGTGCCAGTAGTATACAGGGGGGCGACTTTGAAGCTTTCTTT